This T cell receptor beta chain emerged from a study of T cells after yellow fever vaccination. Study-wide background: Preparation of the low-cell-number fractions used SMART-Seq v4 Ultra Low Input.

Germline values: CDR1 MNHEY, CDR2 SMNVEV (reference sequence). The CDR3 consists of 15 residues. Trimming left V 6 bases short and J 0 bases short, with 11 bases between. Study-wide results and limits: Only a small proportion of the clonotypes turned up in both the CD4 and the CD8 compartments, likely arising from convergent recombination. A weaker secondary response peaked on day 5, the primary on day 15. Reappearing after the booster were most of the clones from primary vaccination (around 96% CD4, 88% CD8).

This clonotype was counted between two and nine times. What it recognizes is unknown. TCRdb re-called the 5' RACE reads with MiXCR, one entry per CDR3 protein. The table lists 80,000 to 100,000 distinct CDR3 sequences, around 5.8% of them singletons. The rearrangement links TRBV27 to TRBJ1-4; unclear D gene. Sequenced material: CD8+ T cells sorted from PBMCs, taken 10 days after the yellow fever booster vaccination. This receptor was identified in a man aged 18-30 years who received the YFV17D yellow fever vaccine. CDR3 loop: CASRVEGPTNEKLFF. The DNA for the CDR3 is TGTGCCAGCAGGGTTGAGGGTCCAACTAATGAAAAACTGTTTTTT.